This T cell receptor beta chain was identified during a study of CD8 T cell repertoires and HIV-1 epitope variants. On this clone itself: Its cognate antigen is unknown.

Trimming removed 1 base at V and 0 bases at J, with 8 bases between. CDR3 length equals 15 residues. The V gene's germline CDR1 is SGHDT and CDR2 YYEEEE. TCRdb keeps only in-frame clones here, not all; method: immunoSEQ multiplex PCR. The data contain fewer than 6,000 clones, 60% to 75% of them singletons. This rearrangement joins TRBV5-6 to TRBJ2-1, with unresolved D. The TCR originated in a male donor with HIV. The sample taken for sequencing was cultured CD8+ T cells derived from PBMCs. CDR3 bases: TGTGCCAGCAGCTTGCGGACGAGCTCCTACAATGAGCAGTTCTTC. Translated, it gives CASSLRTSSYNEQFF.